What follows are 12 T cell receptor beta chains derived from one specimen sequenced in a study of shared clonotypes between healthy human individuals. Data came from immunoSEQ multiplex PCR; TCRdb stores just in-frame clones and leaves some out. The repertoire holds about 2.5 million clones, with 80% to 95% as singletons. Sequencing was carried out using naive CD4+ T cells from PBMCs. Subset indicated: CD45RA+ positively selected. All receptors come from a man in his late teens or twenties in good health. Some clones in this sample may be carry-over from other donors' samples.

This chain uses TRBV7-6 with TRBJ2-3, with 13 bases that match TRBD2. Germline CDR1 SGHVS, CDR2 FNYEAQ. Unmatched junction bases numbered 6, after V lost 4 bases and J lost 2 bases. The CDR3 loop spans 17 amino acids. Here the CDR3 reads CASSSRTSGRATDTQYF. Here the CDR3 DNA reads TGTGCCAGCAGCTCACGAACTAGCGGGAGGGCCACAGATACGCAGTATTTT.

This chain joins TRBV5-1 and TRBJ2-7, with 9 bases that match TRBD1. The V and J ends lost 3 bases and 7 bases, in that order; junction bases with no gene match: 8. The CDR3 sequence is 14 residues long. Germline V gene data show CDR1 as SGHRS and CDR2 as YFSETQ. The CDR3 reads CASSSQGARGEQYF. Written as DNA, the CDR3 is TGCGCCAGCAGCTCACAGGGGGCGCGGGGAGAGCAGTACTTC.

V usage is TRBV5-6 and J usage is TRBJ2-6; D gene unclear. Germline V gives CDR1 SGHDT, CDR2 YYEEEE. This CDR3 spans 16 amino acids. V was pared by 2 bases and J by 0 bases, with 9 bases between. This CDR3 reads CASSLQSSSGANVLTF. The CDR3, as DNA: TGTGCCAGCAGCTTACAGAGTAGCTCTGGGGCCAACGTCCTGACTTTC.

The chain carries TRBV6-4 and TRBJ2-2; the D is unclear. CDR1 is MRHNA, CDR2 SNTAGT, per germline. Trimming stripped 7 bases from V and 0 bases from J, with 3 bases between. The CDR3 is 12 residues long. The CDR3 region has the DNA TGTGCCAGCACCGCGAACACCGGGGAGCTGTTTTTT. Translating it yields CASTANTGELFF.

The rearrangement uses TRBV2 and TRBJ2-1; D tentatively reads TRBD1 or TRBD2 (5 bases each). Germline V gives CDR1 SNHLY, CDR2 FYNNEI. V lost 6 bases and J lost 4, with 13 bases in between. The CDR3 length is 14 residues. CDR3 sequence: CASSRDPGYNEQFF. The CDR3 DNA sequence: TGTGCCAGCAGCCGGGACCCCGGGTACAATGAGCAGTTCTTC.

V and J are TRBV10-3 and TRBJ2-7, with 10 nucleotides matching TRBD1. V lost 3 bases to trimming and J lost 1 base; unmatched junction nucleotides: 6. Germline CDR1 reads ENHRY; CDR2 reads SYGVKD. CDR3 length equals 16 residues. CDR3 DNA sequence: TGTGCCATCAGTGACCCGGGACAGGGGACTTCCTACGAGCAGTACTTC. Translated: CAISDPGQGTSYEQYF.

The rearrangement uses TRBV13 and TRBJ2-1; the match to TRBD2 covers 15 bases. Germline values: CDR1 PRHDT, CDR2 FYEKMQ (reference sequence). This CDR3 has 16 amino acids. The ends lost 5 bases at V and 6 bases at J; junction bases unmatched: 5. CDR3 loop: CASSTPGLAGGNEQFF. The CDR3 region has the DNA TGTGCCAGCAGCACGCCGGGACTAGCGGGAGGCAATGAGCAGTTCTTC.

The chain couples TRBV9 to TRBJ2-1; D gene uncertain. Germline V gene data show CDR1 as SGDLS and CDR2 as YYNGEE. Trimming cost V 4 bases and J 0 bases, with 14 bases left between them. This CDR3 region has 16 residues. The CDR3 protein is CASSSHVASSYNEQFF. CDR3 nucleotide sequence: TGTGCCAGCAGCTCCCATGTCGCGAGCTCCTACAATGAGCAGTTCTTC.

This chain joins TRBV19 and TRBJ2-4; weak D call: TRBD1 (5 bases). This CDR3 comprises 15 residues. CDR1 and CDR2 from the germline V gene are LNHDA and SQIVND (reference sequence). Trimming left V 7 bases short and J 3 bases short, with 16 bases between. The CDR3 region has the DNA TGTGCCAGTATGGGGCAGGGCTTGGGCAAAAACATTCAGTACTTC. Translation: CASMGQGLGKNIQYF. Filled out from reference TRBV19 and TRBJ2-4, the complete variable domain reads DGGITQSPKYLFRKEGQNVTLSCEQNLNHDAMYWYRQDPGQGLRLIYYSQIVNDFQKGDIAEGYSVSREKKESFPLTVTSAQKNPTAFYLCASMGQGLGKNIQYFGAGTRLSVL.

V and J are TRBV4-1 and TRBJ2-7; D not certain. Trimming cost V 4 bases and J 0 bases, with 13 bases left between them. Looked up from germline, CDR1 is MGHRA and CDR2 is YSYEKL. The CDR3 length is 15 residues. The DNA of the CDR3 is TGCGCCAGCAGCCCCCCAGTCTCTAGCTCCTACGAGCAGTACTTC. Amino acid sequence: CASSPPVSSSYEQYF.

The chain couples TRBV19 to TRBJ2-7, with TRBD2 matching 10 bases. Per the germline V gene, CDR1 is LNHDA and CDR2 is SQIVND (reference sequence). This CDR3 contains 13 residues. The V and J ends lost 6 bases and 3 bases, in that order; junction bases with no gene match: 2. The CDR3 loop reads CASSLAGVYEQYF. In DNA, the CDR3 is TGTGCCAGTAGCCTAGCGGGAGTCTACGAGCAGTACTTC. Full variable domain (outside the CDR3, taken from reference TRBV19 and TRBJ2-7): DGGITQSPKYLFRKEGQNVTLSCEQNLNHDAMYWYRQDPGQGLRLIYYSQIVNDFQKGDIAEGYSVSREKKESFPLTVTSAQKNPTAFYLCASSLAGVYEQYFGPGTRLTVT.

The V call is TRBV5-1, the J call TRBJ1-2; unclear D gene. The germline CDR1 and CDR2 sequences are SGHRS and YFSETQ. V was clipped by 3 bases and J by 4 bases, with 7 bases between them. The CDR3 runs 12 residues. The CDR3, as DNA: TGCGCCAGCAGCTATGACACCTATGGCTACACCTTC. Translated: CASSYDTYGYTF.